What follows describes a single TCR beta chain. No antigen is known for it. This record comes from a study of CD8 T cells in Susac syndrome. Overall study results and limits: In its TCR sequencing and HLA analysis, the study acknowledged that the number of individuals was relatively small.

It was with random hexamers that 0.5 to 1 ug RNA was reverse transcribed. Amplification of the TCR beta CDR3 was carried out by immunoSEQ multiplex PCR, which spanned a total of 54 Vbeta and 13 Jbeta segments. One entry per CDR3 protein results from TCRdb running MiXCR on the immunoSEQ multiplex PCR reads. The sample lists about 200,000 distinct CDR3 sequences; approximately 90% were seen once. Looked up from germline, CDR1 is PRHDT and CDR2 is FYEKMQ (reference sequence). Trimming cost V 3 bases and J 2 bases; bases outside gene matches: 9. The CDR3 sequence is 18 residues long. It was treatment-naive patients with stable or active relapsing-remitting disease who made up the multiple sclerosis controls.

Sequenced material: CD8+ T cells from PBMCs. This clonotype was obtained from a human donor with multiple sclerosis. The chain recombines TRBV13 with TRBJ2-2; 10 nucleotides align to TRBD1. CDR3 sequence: CASSFATGGDGNTGELFF. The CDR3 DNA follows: TGTGCCAGCAGCTTTGCGACAGGGGGCGACGGAAACACCGGGGAGCTGTTTTTT.